This T cell receptor beta chain was observed in a study of blood T cells in healthy people across ages. Study conclusions and caveats: Diversity was higher, and naive CD4+ cells more numerous, in long-lived donors than in aged donors.

Using a J-beta primer mix together with a sample-barcoded 5' primer, a second PCR was run for 7 to 11 cycles. Any given sample supplied a minimum of 3 million CDR3-containing paired-end reads. From the 5' RACE reads, TCRdb called clonotypes with MiXCR, one entry per CDR3 protein. This sample has approximately 690,000 distinct CDR3 sequences; about 53% occur once, and the top ten carry 30% to 40%. The authors drew around 9.3 milliliters of peripheral blood from each donor. This CDR3 region has 15 residues. Losses at the gene ends were 4 bases for V and 4 bases for J; bases not matched to a gene: 10. Germline V gene lookup returns CDR1 DFQATT and CDR2 SNEGSKA (reference sequence). This clonotype was seen a handful of times. What it recognizes is unknown.

The source material was blood. The clonotype comes from a man aged 60 to 69 in good health. V usage is TRBV20-1 and J usage is TRBJ2-5; 9 nucleotides match TRBD1. The CDR3 here is CSATPWDRVGETQYF. The CDR3 DNA sequence: TGCAGTGCTACGCCTTGGGACAGGGTGGGAGAGACCCAGTACTTC.